These 11 T cell receptor beta chains were sequenced from one sample in a study of CD8+ T cells in alopecia areata. Following extraction, RNA underwent reverse transcription to cDNA, which served as the sequencing template. This table comes from immunoSEQ multiplex PCR, and its TCRdb copy is limited to in-frame clones, with some not included. The profile covers 93,000 or so clones, with approximately 60% appearing a single time and 7.5% to 9% taken by the ten largest. Sequencing was performed on CD4+ T cells sorted from blood. These TCRs come from a human donor in good health.

The chain combines TRBV30 with TRBJ2-5; possible D gene TRBD1, 6 bases. The CDR3 totals 13 residues. Trimming removed 0 bases from V and 5 bases from J, with 10 bases in between. Germline CDR1 GTSNPN, CDR2 SVGIG (reference sequence). The CDR3 nucleotides are TGTGCCTGGAGTGTACTGGGGGCGGAGACCCAGTACTTC. This codes for CAWSVLGAETQYF.

V gene TRBV29-1 combines with J gene TRBJ2-5; TRBD1 or TRBD2 may be the D gene (6 bases each). Trimming shortened V by 4 bases and J by 5 bases, and 26 bases separated the two germline ends. The length of the CDR3 is 17 residues. CDR1 and CDR2 from the germline V gene are SQVTM and ANQGSEA. CDR3 DNA: TGCAGCGTTGCCCGGGCCCTGGGGGGCCGGGTCGCGGAGACCCAGTACTTC. It is translated as CSVARALGGRVAETQYF.

This sequence joins TRBV29-1 and TRBJ1-1, with D unclear. Germline CDR1 is SQVTM and CDR2 is ANQGSEA. CDR3 length: 12 residues. The V end lost 2 bases, the J end lost 1 base, and 5 bases lay between the germline ends. CDR3 nucleotides: TGCAGCGTTGAACAGACGAACACTGAAGCTTTCTTT. Its protein product is CSVEQTNTEAFF. Looking up the rest from reference TRBV29-1 and TRBJ1-1 gives the full variable domain: SAVISQKPSRDICQRGTSLTIQCQVDSQVTMMFWYRQQPGQSLTLIATANQGSEATYESGFVIDKFPISRPNLTFSTLTVSNMSPEDSSIYLCSVEQTNTEAFFGQGTRLTVV.

The rearrangement uses TRBV28 and TRBJ2-5; no definite D call. In germline, CDR1 is MDHEN, CDR2 SYDVKM. The germline V and J ends were trimmed by 0 bases and 3 bases, with 2 bases remaining between them. The CDR3 sequence is 12 residues long. CDR3 nucleotide sequence: TGTGCCAGCAGTTTATGGAAAGAGACCCAGTACTTC. Protein sequence: CASSLWKETQYF.

The chain recombines TRBV15 with TRBJ2-5; 12 bases line up with TRBD2. Trimming removed 4 bases from V and 2 bases from J; junction bases left unmatched: 8. CDR1 is LNHNV and CDR2 is YYDKDF in the germline V gene (reference sequence). This CDR3 spans 17 amino acids. This CDR3 is CATSKGGLAGSQETQYF. Here the CDR3 DNA reads TGTGCCACCAGCAAGGGGGGACTAGCGGGCTCACAAGAGACCCAGTACTTC.

The gene calls are TRBV5-6 and TRBJ2-3; no reliable D call. Trimming took off 0 bases at V and 4 bases at J, with 12 bases between the two ends. This CDR3 is 15 amino acids long. CDR1 is SGHDT, CDR2 YYEEEE, per germline. CDR3 sequence: CASSLALSGPDTQYF. The CDR3 DNA follows: TGTGCCAGCAGCTTGGCCCTTAGTGGTCCAGATACGCAGTATTTT.

This clone was recorded a few times. J is TRBJ1-2 and V is TRBV23-1, with 8 bases aligning to TRBD1. TRBV23-1 is labeled an ORF, and its function is uncertain. CDR3 size: 15 residues. The junction had 5 bases not matched to a gene; V was cut back by 2 bases and J by 3 bases. The CDR3 bases are TGCGCCAGCAGTCAAGCCCCGGACAGGGACTATGGCTACACCTTC. It yields the protein CASSQAPDRDYGYTF.

This chain links TRBV7-2 with TRBJ1-5, with D uncertain. From germline, CDR1 is SGHTA and CDR2 FQGNSA. CDR3 length: 15 residues. Between the trimmed V and J ends, which lost 1 base and 1 base, there was a span of 8 bases. The CDR3 region has the DNA TGTGCCAGCAGCTTAGGAGGATGGAGCAATCAGCCCCAGCATTTT. This translates into CASSLGGWSNQPQHF.

This clone was observed a single time. J is TRBJ2-4 and V is TRBV15; no clear D gene. Trimming removed 1 base at V and 2 bases at J, with 24 bases between. This CDR3 is 20 amino acids long. Germline CDR1 reads LNHNV; CDR2 reads YYDKDF (reference sequence). CDR3 coding DNA: TGTGCCACCAGCAGAGGAGTCCTCACGAAGGGTCCGGAAACCAAAAACATTCAGTACTTC. Translated, it gives CATSRGVLTKGPETKNIQYF.

This clone was seen a single time. The gene calls are TRBV5-1 and TRBJ2-7, with 11 bases fitting TRBD2. V gave up 4 bases and J gave up 7 bases; unmatched junction bases: 7. The CDR3 is made up of 14 amino acids. Germline V gene data show CDR1 as SGHRS and CDR2 as YFSETQ. The CDR3 DNA reads TGCGCCAGCAGCATTAGCGGGGGGGCTGAAGAGCAGTACTTC. Protein: CASSISGGAEEQYF.

This clone has a handful of counts. Here the CDR3 DNA reads TGTGCCAGCAGTTTAGCCGAAGGTCGGGCCCAGTACTTC. Protein: CASSLAEGRAQYF. This rearrangement joins TRBV28 to TRBJ2-5; no reliable D call. The CDR3 runs to 13 residues. Trimming took off 2 bases at V and 9 bases at J, with 13 bases between the two ends. The germline V gene encodes CDR1 MDHEN and CDR2 SYDVKM. Using reference TRBV28 and TRBJ2-5 for the parts outside the CDR3, the full variable domain is DVKVTQSSRYLVKRTGEKVFLECVQDMDHENMFWYRQDPGLGLRLIYFSYDVKMKEKGDIPEGYSVSREKKERFSLILESASTNQTSMYLCASSLAEGRAQYFGPGTRLLVL.